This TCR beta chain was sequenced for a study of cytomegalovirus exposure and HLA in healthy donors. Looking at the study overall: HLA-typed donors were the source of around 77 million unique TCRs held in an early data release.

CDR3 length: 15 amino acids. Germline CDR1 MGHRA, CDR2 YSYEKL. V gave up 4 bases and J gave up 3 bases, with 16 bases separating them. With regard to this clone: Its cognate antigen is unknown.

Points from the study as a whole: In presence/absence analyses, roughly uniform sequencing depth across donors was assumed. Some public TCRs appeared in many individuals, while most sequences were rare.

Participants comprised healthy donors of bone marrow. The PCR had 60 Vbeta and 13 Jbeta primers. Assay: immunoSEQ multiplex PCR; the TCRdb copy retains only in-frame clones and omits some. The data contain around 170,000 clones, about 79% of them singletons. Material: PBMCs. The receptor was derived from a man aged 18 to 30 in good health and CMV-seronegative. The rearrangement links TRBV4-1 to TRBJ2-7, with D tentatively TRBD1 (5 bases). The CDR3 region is CASSRSDTPGYEQYF. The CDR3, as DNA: TGCGCCAGCAGCCGATCGGACACGCCGGGCTACGAGCAGTACTTC.